This T cell receptor (beta chain) was observed in a study of blood T cell repertoires in COVID-19. CDR1 is SGHRS, CDR2 YFSETQ, per germline. The CDR3 extends over 14 amino acids. V lost 8 bases and J 2 bases, leaving 13 bases between the germline ends. Repertoires were generated with immunoSEQ multiplex PCR, while TCRdb's copy carries only in-frame clones and drops some. The sample has under 150,000 clones, about three quarters seen once. This sequence joins TRBV5-1 and TRBJ2-2; a possible D gene is TRBD2 (6 bases). This TCR was sampled from a woman in her 70s with acute or convalescent COVID-19. The sample consisted of peripheral blood. Here the CDR3 DNA reads TGCGCCAGTACCGGGAGTAGTAACACCGGGGAGCTGTTTTTT. Translating gives CASTGSSNTGELFF.